Included here is one T cell receptor (beta chain) sequence, with context. The antigen remains unidentified. The data are from a study of Tregs in tolerant kidney transplant recipients. Whole-study results and caveats: The small number of patients limits these findings pending further validation. This study did not directly address biological reproducibility. Expanding Tregs on activated donor B cells appeared to best identify donor-specific TCRbeta clones.

CD4+CD25+CD127- Tregs, CD4+CD25- non-Tregs, CD4 and CD8 cells were sorted. Generated by immunoSEQ multiplex PCR, the TCRdb table keeps only in-frame clones and is missing some. The sample includes 120,000 or so clones, around nine tenths seen only once; the top ten take roughly 0.61%. V was pared by 3 bases and J by 2 bases, with 6 bases of the junction left unmatched. CDR3 length: 15 amino acids. Germline CDR1 is KGHSH and CDR2 is LQKENI. The sample taken for sequencing was CD4+ T cells from blood. This rearrangement joins TRBV18 to TRBJ2-5; 7 bases fit TRBD1. The TCR originated in a human donor in good health. The CDR3 sequence is CASSPGAGGQETQYF. The CDR3 DNA follows: TGTGCCAGCTCACCTGGGGCAGGGGGTCAAGAGACCCAGTACTTC. Full variable domain (missing parts from reference TRBV18 and TRBJ2-5): NAGVMQNPRHLVRRRGQEARLRCSPMKGHSHVYWYRQLPEEGLKFMVYLQKENIIDESGMPKERFSAEFPKEGPSILRIQQVVRGDSAAYFCASSPGAGGQETQYFGPGTRLLVL.